The subject of this entry is one T cell receptor (beta chain). Its antigen remains unidentified. Its ends do not fully match the called genes, so a read error is possible. The CDR3 is 14 residues long. From germline, CDR1 is GTSNPN and CDR2 SVGIG (reference sequence). The sample comes from a study of identifying expanded T cells in peripheral blood. Whole-study findings and limits: Approximately two-week clone count variance significantly increased as total template count grew.

TCRdb's table, derived via immunoSEQ multiplex PCR, lists solely in-frame clones and lacks some. The repertoire holds 80,000 or so clones, with roughly 86% as singletons. The sequence derives from a person between 18 and 70 years old in good health. Specimen: blood. The genes are TRBV30 and TRBJ2-7, with 8 bases that match TRBD1. The CDR3 sequence: CAWSVQGVHYGQYF. The CDR3 DNA reads TGTGCCTGGAGTGTACAGGGGGTCCACTACGGGCAGTACTTC.